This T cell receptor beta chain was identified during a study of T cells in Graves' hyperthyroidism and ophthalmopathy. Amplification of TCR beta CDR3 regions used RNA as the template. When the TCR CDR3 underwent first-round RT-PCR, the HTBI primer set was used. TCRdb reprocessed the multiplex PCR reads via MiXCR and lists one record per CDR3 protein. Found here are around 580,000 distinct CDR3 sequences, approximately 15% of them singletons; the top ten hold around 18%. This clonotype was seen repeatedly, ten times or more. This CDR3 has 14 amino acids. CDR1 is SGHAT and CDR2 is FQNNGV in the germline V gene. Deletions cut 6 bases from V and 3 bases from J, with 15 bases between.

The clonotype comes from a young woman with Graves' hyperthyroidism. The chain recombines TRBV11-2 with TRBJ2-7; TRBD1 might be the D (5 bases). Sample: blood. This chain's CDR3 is CASSRDSYVYEQYF. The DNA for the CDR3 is TGTGCCAGCAGTCGTGACAGCTATGTCTACGAGCAGTACTTC.